This entry lists 12 T cell receptor beta chains sequenced from one sample in a study of cytomegalovirus exposure and HLA in healthy donors. Data came from immunoSEQ multiplex PCR; TCRdb stores just in-frame clones and leaves some out. The table records over 150,000 clones, approximately 86% of them present only once. The material sequenced was PBMCs. The receptors originated from a man between 18 and 29 years old in good health and CMV-seropositive.

Here the CDR3 DNA reads TGTGCCACCTCCTGGGAGACGGCCCGCACAGATACGCAGTATTTT. Amino acids: CATSWETARTDTQYF. V is TRBV5-4 and J is TRBJ2-3, with a possible D match to TRBD2 (5 bases). This CDR3 is 15 amino acids long. Germline CDR1 is SGHNT and CDR2 is YYREEE (reference sequence). V shed 9 bases and J shed 1 base, with 18 bases lying between them. Variable domain in full (rest from reference TRBV5-4 and TRBJ2-3): ETGVTQSPTHLIKTRGQQVTLRCSSQSGHNTVSWYQQALGQGPQFIFQYYREEENGRGNFPPRFSGLQFPNYSSELNVNALELDDSALYLCATSWETARTDTQYFGPGTRLTVL.

This sequence joins TRBV2 and TRBJ1-1, with D perhaps matching TRBD1 (6 bases). Germline V CDR1 and CDR2: SNHLY, FYNNEI. The V and J ends lost 8 bases and 0 bases respectively, with 10 bases between them. The CDR3 loop spans 13 amino acids. The CDR3 protein is CASGGQMNTEAFF. The DNA of the CDR3 is TGTGCCAGCGGGGGACAAATGAACACTGAAGCTTTCTTT.

The chain combines TRBV4-3 with TRBJ1-1; tentatively, D is TRBD1 (6 bases). CDR3 length: 16 amino acids. V gave up 4 bases and J gave up 2 bases, with 17 bases separating them. Germline-derived CDR1 and CDR2 are LGHNA and YSLEER. The CDR3 DNA reads as TGCGCCAGCAGCCCCGGTGCCCTACAGGGAAACACTGAAGCTTTCTTT. This sequence encodes CASSPGALQGNTEAFF.

The V and J genes are TRBV5-1 and TRBJ2-7; 7 bases line up with TRBD2. Germline V CDR1 and CDR2: SGHRS, YFSETQ. J lost 0 bases, V lost 7 bases, and 10 bases had no gene match. The CDR3 sequence is 15 residues long. CDR3 sequence reads: CASRLKTSNSYEQYF. The CDR3 bases are TGCGCCAGCCGTCTCAAGACTAGCAACTCCTACGAGCAGTACTTC.

V usage is TRBV6-5 and J usage is TRBJ2-3; D is perhaps TRBD2 (6 bases). The ends were cut back, 9 bases at V and 4 bases at J, with 17 bases in the middle. The CDR3 is 14 amino acids. Germline CDR1 is MNHEY and CDR2 is SVGAGI. CDR3 protein: CASRPGLNSDTQYF. In DNA form, the CDR3 reads TGTGCCAGTCGACCGGGACTGAATTCAGATACGCAGTATTTT.

The gene calls are TRBV18 and TRBJ1-6; 8 bases fit TRBD1. CDR3 size: 13 residues. Per germline, CDR1 KGHSH and CDR2 LQKENI. J was trimmed by 11 bases and V by 6 bases; bases with no gene match: 6. The CDR3 region is CASSPDRVAPLHF. In DNA, the CDR3 is TGTGCCAGCTCCCCGGACAGGGTTGCACCCCTCCACTTT.

V is TRBV5-4 and J is TRBJ1-5, with 9 nucleotides matching TRBD1. V lost 4 bases, J lost 5 bases, and 4 bases stayed unmatched. Germline lookup yields CDR1 SGHNT and CDR2 YYREEE (reference sequence). The CDR3 sequence is 14 residues long. The CDR3 loop is CASSIQGAYQPQHF. CDR3 DNA: TGTGCCAGCAGCATACAGGGGGCTTATCAGCCCCAGCATTTT.

The chain has TRBV2 and TRBJ2-6; D not resolved. Germline loops: CDR1 SNHLY, CDR2 FYNNEI. The CDR3 is 15 amino acids. Trimming stripped 5 bases from V and 0 bases from J, with 8 bases between. The chain's CDR3 is CASSKTSSGANVLTF. The CDR3 DNA follows: TGTGCCAGCAGTAAAACGAGCTCTGGGGCCAACGTCCTGACTTTC.

This chain joins TRBV23-1 and TRBJ2-7; 8 bases map to TRBD2. TRBV23-1 falls under the ORF class, with uncertain function. The CDR3 covers 16 residues. J lost 2 bases, V lost 0 bases, and 6 bases had no gene match. The CDR3 reads CASSQSRGAQPYEQYF. Written as DNA, the CDR3 is TGCGCCAGCAGTCAATCGCGGGGGGCGCAACCCTACGAGCAGTACTTC.

The genes are TRBV30 and TRBJ2-1; 11 bases agree with TRBD2. Germline V gives CDR1 GTSNPN, CDR2 SVGIG (reference sequence). The CDR3 extends over 13 amino acids. V was pared by 5 bases and J by 6 bases, with 3 bases of the junction left unmatched. The CDR3 DNA reads as TGTGCCTGGGATACTAGCGGGAGCAATGAGCAGTTCTTC. Protein: CAWDTSGSNEQFF. The whole variable domain, remainder taken from reference TRBV30 and TRBJ2-1, is SQTIHQWPATLVQPVGSPLSLECTVEGTSNPNLYWYRQAAGRGLQLLFYSVGIGQISSEVPQNLSASRPQDRQFILSSKKLLLSDSGFYLCAWDTSGSNEQFFGPGTRLTVL.

This chain uses TRBV4-3 with TRBJ2-5, with TRBD2 identical over 9 bases. The CDR3 is made up of 16 amino acids. CDR1 is LGHNA, CDR2 YSLEER, per germline. The V and J ends lost 3 bases and 4 bases, in that order; junction bases with no gene match: 9. The CDR3 spells CASSQRGLARRETQYF. CDR3 in DNA: TGCGCCAGCAGCCAGAGGGGACTAGCTAGGCGAGAGACCCAGTACTTC.

This chain uses TRBV29-1 with TRBJ1-2; D is ambiguous. CDR1 is SQVTM, CDR2 ANQGSEA, per germline. This CDR3 comprises 12 residues. Trimming cost V 0 bases and J 10 bases, with 12 bases left between them. CDR3 amino acids: CSVEERLRDYTF. The CDR3 DNA sequence: TGCAGCGTTGAAGAGAGGTTGAGGGACTACACCTTC. The variable domain in full, with the rest retrieved from reference TRBV29-1 and TRBJ1-2, is SAVISQKPSRDICQRGTSLTIQCQVDSQVTMMFWYRQQPGQSLTLIATANQGSEATYESGFVIDKFPISRPNLTFSTLTVSNMSPEDSSIYLCSVEERLRDYTFGSGTRLTVV.